Listed here is a single T cell receptor (beta chain). Antigen unknown. The sample belongs to a study of cytomegalovirus exposure and HLA in healthy donors. Findings and limits, study-wide: Donor immune exposure was known only as CMV serostatus. Cytomegalovirus-associated TCR beta chains were listed, numbering some 180.

Primers: 60 Vbeta forward and 13 Jbeta reverse. The repertoire was sequenced with immunoSEQ multiplex PCR; TCRdb's copy has only in-frame clones and lacks some. Its table records approximately 80,000 clones. The CDR3 covers 14 residues. Germline values: CDR1 SGHKS, CDR2 YYEKEE (reference sequence). With 1 base clipped from V and 5 bases from J, the junction kept 3 bases outside the gene matches. The sequencing sample was made of PBMCs. The V gene is TRBV5-5, the J gene TRBJ2-5; the match to TRBD1 covers 9 bases. This receptor was taken from a young man in good health and CMV-seropositive. CDR3 protein: CASSLIDRGETQYF. The CDR3 bases are TGTGCCAGCAGCTTGATTGACAGGGGGGAGACCCAGTACTTC.